The present T cell receptor beta chain was sequenced within a study of blood T cell repertoires in COVID-19. Study background: T cells, B-cell-depleted T cells, or PBMCs supplied cDNA or gDNA.

The method was immunoSEQ multiplex PCR; TCRdb's version includes in-frame clones alone and lacks a portion of them. Of 15,000 to 20,000 clones listed, 82% are singletons. The sequencing sample was made of peripheral blood. The sequence was obtained from a human donor in a cohort sampled during active COVID-19.

Written as DNA, the CDR3 is TGTGCCAGCAGCTTGGGAAGTTGGCAGGAGAACACTGAAGCTTTCTTT. As protein: CASSLGSWQENTEAFF. This chain uses TRBV5-4 with TRBJ1-1; no definite D call. Per the germline V gene, CDR1 is SGHNT and CDR2 is YYREEE (reference sequence). This CDR3 has 16 amino acids. With 0 bases removed from V and 1 base from J, the gap between germline ends came to 13 bases.